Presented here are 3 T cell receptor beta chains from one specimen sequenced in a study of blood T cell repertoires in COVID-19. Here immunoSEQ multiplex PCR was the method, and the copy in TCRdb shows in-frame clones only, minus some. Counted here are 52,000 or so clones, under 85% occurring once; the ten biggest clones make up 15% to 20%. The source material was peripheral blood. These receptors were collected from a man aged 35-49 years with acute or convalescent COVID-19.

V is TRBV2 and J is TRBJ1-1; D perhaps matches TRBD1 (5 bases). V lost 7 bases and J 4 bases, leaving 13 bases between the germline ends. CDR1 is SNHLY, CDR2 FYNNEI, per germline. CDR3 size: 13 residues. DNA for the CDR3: TGTGCCAGCACCTTGGGGGGTCGCACTGAAGCTTTCTTT. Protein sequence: CASTLGGRTEAFF.

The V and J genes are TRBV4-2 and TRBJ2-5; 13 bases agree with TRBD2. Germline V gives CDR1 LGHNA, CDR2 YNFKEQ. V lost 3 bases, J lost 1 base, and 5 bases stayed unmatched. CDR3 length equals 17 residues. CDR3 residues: CASSQGTSGGAQETQYF. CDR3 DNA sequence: TGTGCCAGCAGCCAGGGAACTAGCGGGGGGGCCCAAGAGACCCAGTACTTC.

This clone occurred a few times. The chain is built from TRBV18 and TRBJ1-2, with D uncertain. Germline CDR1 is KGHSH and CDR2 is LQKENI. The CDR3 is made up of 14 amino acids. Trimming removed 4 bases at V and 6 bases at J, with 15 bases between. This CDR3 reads CASSRREAQDGYTF. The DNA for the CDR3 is TGTGCCAGCTCACGACGGGAAGCTCAGGATGGCTACACCTTC.